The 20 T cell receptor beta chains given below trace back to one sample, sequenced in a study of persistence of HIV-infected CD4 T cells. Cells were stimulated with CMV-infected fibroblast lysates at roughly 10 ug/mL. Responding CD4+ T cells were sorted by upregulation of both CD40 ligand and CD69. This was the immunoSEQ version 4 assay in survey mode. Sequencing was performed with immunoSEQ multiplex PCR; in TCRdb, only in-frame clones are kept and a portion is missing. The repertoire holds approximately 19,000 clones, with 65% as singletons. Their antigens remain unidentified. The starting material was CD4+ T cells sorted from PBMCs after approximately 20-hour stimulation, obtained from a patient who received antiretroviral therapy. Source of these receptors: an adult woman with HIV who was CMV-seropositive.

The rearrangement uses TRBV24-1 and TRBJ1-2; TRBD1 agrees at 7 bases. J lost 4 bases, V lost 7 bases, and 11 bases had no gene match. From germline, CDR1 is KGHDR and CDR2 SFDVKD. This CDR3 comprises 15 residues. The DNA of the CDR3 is TGTGCCACCAGCCCAACAGGGGCTCGTAGCTATGGCTACACCTTC. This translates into CATSPTGARSYGYTF.

The CDR3 DNA follows: TGTGCCAGCAGCTTAACACAGGGCATCGGGGGCTACACCTTC. It yields the protein CASSLTQGIGGYTF. The V and J genes are TRBV5-6 and TRBJ1-2; D is possibly TRBD1 (6 bases). The germline V gene encodes CDR1 SGHDT and CDR2 YYEEEE. The CDR3 has 14 amino acids. V was clipped by 2 bases and J by 8 bases, with 16 bases between them.

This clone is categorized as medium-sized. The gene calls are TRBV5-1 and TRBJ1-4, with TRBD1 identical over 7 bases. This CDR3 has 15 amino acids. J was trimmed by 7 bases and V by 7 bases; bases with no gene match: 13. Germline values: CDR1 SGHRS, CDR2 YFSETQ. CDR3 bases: TGCGCCAGCGGCCGAGACAGGGCGAGGGGTGAAAAACTGTTTTTT. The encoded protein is CASGRDRARGEKLFF.

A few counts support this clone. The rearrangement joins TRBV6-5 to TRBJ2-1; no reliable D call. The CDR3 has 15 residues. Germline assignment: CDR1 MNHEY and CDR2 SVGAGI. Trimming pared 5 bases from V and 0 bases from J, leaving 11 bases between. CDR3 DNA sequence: TGTGCCAGCAGTCCCCGGTTCAGCTCCTACAATGAGCAGTTCTTC. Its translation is CASSPRFSSYNEQFF.

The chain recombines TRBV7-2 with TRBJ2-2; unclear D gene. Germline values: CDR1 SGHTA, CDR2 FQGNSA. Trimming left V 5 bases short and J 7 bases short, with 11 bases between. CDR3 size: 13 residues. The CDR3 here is CASSPMGIGELFF. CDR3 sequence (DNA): TGTGCCAGCAGCCCAATGGGTATCGGGGAGCTGTTTTTT.

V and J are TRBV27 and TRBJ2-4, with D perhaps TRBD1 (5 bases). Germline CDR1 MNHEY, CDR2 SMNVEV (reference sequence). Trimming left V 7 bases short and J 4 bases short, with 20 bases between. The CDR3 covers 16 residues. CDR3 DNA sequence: TGTGCCAGCAAAGACCCAGGGCCCGGCAAGAAAAACATTCAGTACTTC. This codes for CASKDPGPGKKNIQYF.

CDR3: CASSLGVELLAKNIQYF. The CDR3 DNA is TGTGCCAGCAGCTTGGGGGTGGAGTTACTAGCCAAAAACATTCAGTACTTC. The V call is TRBV5-6, the J call TRBJ2-4; D remains ambiguous. The V end was cut by 0 bases, the J end by 0 bases, with 13 bases between. The germline V gene has CDR1 SGHDT and CDR2 YYEEEE. This CDR3 spans 17 amino acids.

CDR3 bases: TGTGCCTGGACCCGAAACAGACAGGCTAATTCACCCCTCCACTTT. This codes for CAWTRNRQANSPLHF. This sequence joins TRBV30 and TRBJ1-6, with D possibly matching TRBD1 (6 bases). The V end lost 4 bases, the J end lost 6 bases, and 16 bases lay between the germline ends. The CDR3 consists of 15 residues. In germline, CDR1 is GTSNPN, CDR2 SVGIG (reference sequence).

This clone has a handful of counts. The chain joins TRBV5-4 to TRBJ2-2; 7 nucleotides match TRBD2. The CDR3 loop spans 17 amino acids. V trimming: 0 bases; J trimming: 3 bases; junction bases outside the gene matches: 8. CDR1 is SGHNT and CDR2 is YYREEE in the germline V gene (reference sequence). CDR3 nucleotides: TGTGCCAGCAGCTTGGGTCGGACTAGAGGTTACACCGGGGAGCTGTTTTTT. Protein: CASSLGRTRGYTGELFF.

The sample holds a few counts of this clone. Written as DNA, the CDR3 is TGCGCCAGCAGCCGGGACAGGATCTCCTACGAGCAGTACTTC. It yields the protein CASSRDRISYEQYF. V usage is TRBV5-1 and J usage is TRBJ2-7; 8 bases map to TRBD1. This CDR3 has 14 amino acids. Germline V gene data show CDR1 as SGHRS and CDR2 as YFSETQ. V was clipped by 4 bases and J by 0 bases; unmatched bases: 3.

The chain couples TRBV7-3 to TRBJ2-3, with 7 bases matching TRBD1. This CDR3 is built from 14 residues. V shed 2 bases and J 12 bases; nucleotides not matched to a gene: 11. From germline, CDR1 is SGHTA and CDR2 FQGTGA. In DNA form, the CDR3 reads TGTGCCAGCAGCTTAGGGGCGCGCGACAGGGCCCAGTATTTT. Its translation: CASSLGARDRAQYF.

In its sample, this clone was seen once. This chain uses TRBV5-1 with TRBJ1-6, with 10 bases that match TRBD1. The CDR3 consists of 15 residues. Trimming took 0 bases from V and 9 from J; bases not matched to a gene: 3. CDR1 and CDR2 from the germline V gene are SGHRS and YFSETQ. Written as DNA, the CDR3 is TGCGCCAGCAGCTTGGGACAGGGGGCGGGTTCACCCCTCCACTTT. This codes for CASSLGQGAGSPLHF.

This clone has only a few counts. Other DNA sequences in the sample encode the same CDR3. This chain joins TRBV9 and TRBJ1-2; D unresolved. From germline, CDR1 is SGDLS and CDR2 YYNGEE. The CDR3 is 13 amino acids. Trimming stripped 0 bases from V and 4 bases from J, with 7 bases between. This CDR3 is CASSVGELYGYTF. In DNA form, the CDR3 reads TGTGCCAGCAGCGTAGGCGAACTCTATGGCTACACCTTC.

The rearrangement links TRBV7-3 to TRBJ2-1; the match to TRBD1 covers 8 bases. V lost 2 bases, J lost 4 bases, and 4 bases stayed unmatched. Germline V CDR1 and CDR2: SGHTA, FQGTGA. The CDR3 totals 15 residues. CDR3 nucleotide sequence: TGTGCCAGCAGCTTACAGGGGGCGGTTTACAATGAGCAGTTCTTC. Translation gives CASSLQGAVYNEQFF.

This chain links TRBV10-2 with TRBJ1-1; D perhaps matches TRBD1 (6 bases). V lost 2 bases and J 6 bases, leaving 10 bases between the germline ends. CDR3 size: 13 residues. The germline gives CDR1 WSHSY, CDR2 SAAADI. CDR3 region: CASSEVGGAEAFF. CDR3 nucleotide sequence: TGCGCCAGCAGTGAGGTAGGGGGGGCTGAAGCTTTCTTT.

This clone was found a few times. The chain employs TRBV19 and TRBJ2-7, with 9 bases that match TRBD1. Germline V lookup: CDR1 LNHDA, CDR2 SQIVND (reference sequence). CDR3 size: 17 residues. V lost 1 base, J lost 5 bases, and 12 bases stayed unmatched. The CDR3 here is CASSIVFLGQGSNEQYF. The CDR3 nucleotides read TGTGCCAGTAGTATAGTATTTTTAGGACAGGGGTCCAACGAGCAGTACTTC.

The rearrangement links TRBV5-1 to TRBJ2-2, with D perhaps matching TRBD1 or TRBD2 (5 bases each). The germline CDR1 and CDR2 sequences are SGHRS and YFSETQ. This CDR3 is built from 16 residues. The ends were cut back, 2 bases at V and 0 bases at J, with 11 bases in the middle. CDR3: CASSLLGTANTGELFF. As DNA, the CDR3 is TGCGCCAGCAGCTTACTTGGGACCGCGAACACCGGGGAGCTGTTTTTT.

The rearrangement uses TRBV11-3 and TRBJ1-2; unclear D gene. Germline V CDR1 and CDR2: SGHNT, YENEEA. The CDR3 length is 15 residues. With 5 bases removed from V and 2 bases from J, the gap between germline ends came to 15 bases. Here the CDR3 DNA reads TGTGCCAGCAGCCTCCCAGGAGGACCGAACTATGGCTACACCTTC. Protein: CASSLPGGPNYGYTF.

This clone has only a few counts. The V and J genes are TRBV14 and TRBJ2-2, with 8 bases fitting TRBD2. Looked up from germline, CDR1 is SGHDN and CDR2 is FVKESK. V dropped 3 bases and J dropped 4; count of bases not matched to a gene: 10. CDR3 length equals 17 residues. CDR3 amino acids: CASSHLPGGPSTGELFF. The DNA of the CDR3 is TGTGCCAGCAGCCACCTACCGGGGGGGCCTAGCACCGGGGAGCTGTTTTTT.

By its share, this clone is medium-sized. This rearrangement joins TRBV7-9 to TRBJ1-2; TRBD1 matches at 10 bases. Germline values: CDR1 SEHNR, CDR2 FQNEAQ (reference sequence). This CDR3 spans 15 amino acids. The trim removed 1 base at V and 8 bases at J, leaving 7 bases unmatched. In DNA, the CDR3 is TGTGCCAGCAGCTTAGATGGACAGGGGGTCCGGGGCTACACCTTC. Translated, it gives CASSLDGQGVRGYTF.